Listed below are T cell receptor beta chains from one sample, sequenced in a study of blood T cells in healthy people across ages. TCRdb passed the 5' RACE reads through MiXCR, listing each CDR3 protein once. The data contain about 1.1 million distinct CDR3 sequences, 35% to 40% of them seen just once; the ten biggest clones take up around 14%. Input material: blood. These receptors came from a young man in good health. Both conserved end residues are part of each CDR3. Each record gives: D gene, V gene, clone size, J gene, CDR3 DNA, CDR3 protein. The D gene is left open where the match is weak. Some rows have no size entry. The others give once, few or many, or a class for an expanded clone.

D: TRBD2
V: TRBV3-1
size: few
J: TRBJ2-3
DNA: TGTGCCAGCAGCCAAGAAAACGGTTGGACTAGCGGGCCAGATACGCAGTATTTT
CDR3: CASSQENGWTSGPDTQYF

D: NA
V: TRBV7-2
size: NA
J: TRBJ1-3
DNA: TGTGCCAGCAGCTTCCCTGGAAACACCATATATTTT
CDR3: CASSFPGNTIYF

D: NA
V: TRBV20-1
size: NA
J: TRBJ2-1
DNA: TGCAGTGCTAGACAAGAGGGGCGCTACAATGAGCAGTTCTTC
CDR3: CSARQEGRYNEQFF

D: TRBD1
V: TRBV12-3/TRBV12-4
size: many
J: TRBJ2-3
DNA: TGTGCCAGCAGTAGCTCAGGGGGCGCAGATACGCAGTATTTT
CDR3: CASSSSGGADTQYF

D: TRBD1
V: TRBV15
size: few
J: TRBJ1-6
DNA: TGTGCCACCAGCAGAGATGGACAGGGTGATTCACCCCTCCACTTT
CDR3: CATSRDGQGDSPLHF

D: NA
V: TRBV10-3
size: few
J: TRBJ1-5
DNA: TGTGCCATCAGTGAGACGAGGATTAATAGCAATCAGCCCCAGCATTTT
CDR3: CAISETRINSNQPQHF

D: NA
V: TRBV5-1
size: few
J: TRBJ2-3
DNA: TGCGCCAGCAGCTTACAGAGAGGCGAAGATACGCAGTATTTT
CDR3: CASSLQRGEDTQYF

D: TRBD1
V: TRBV7-2
size: NA
J: TRBJ1-1
DNA: TGTGCCAGCGGCGCGACAGGGGCAAACACTGAAGCTTTCTTT
CDR3: CASGATGANTEAFF

D: TRBD1
V: TRBV5-1
size: NA
J: TRBJ2-5
DNA: TGCGCCAGCAGCTTAGGAGACAGGGGATTAAGCGAGACCCAGTACTTC
CDR3: CASSLGDRGLSETQYF

D: NA
V: TRBV3-1
size: many
J: TRBJ2-1
DNA: TGTGCCAGCAGCCGTAACAGTCCGGATGAGCAGTTCTTC
CDR3: CASSRNSPDEQFF

D: NA
V: TRBV6-6
size: NA
J: TRBJ2-7
DNA: TGTGCCAGCAGTTACTCGGGCGGGGGCCATTACGAGCAGTACTTC
CDR3: CASSYSGGGHYEQYF

D: TRBD2
V: TRBV28
size: NA
J: TRBJ2-3
DNA: TGTGCCAGCAGCGCCTCTACTAGCGGGGGCACAGATACGCAGTATTTT
CDR3: CASSASTSGGTDTQYF

D: NA
V: TRBV5-1
size: NA
J: TRBJ2-4
DNA: TGTGCCAGCAGCTTGGACCAAAACATTCAGTACTTC
CDR3: CASSLDQNIQYF

D: NA
V: TRBV12-3/TRBV12-4
size: few
J: TRBJ2-7
DNA: TGTGCCAGCAGTGTAGCGCTGACAAGCGAGCAGTACTTC
CDR3: CASSVALTSEQYF

D: NA
V: TRBV27
size: NA
J: TRBJ1-2
DNA: TGTGCCAGCAGCTTAATTCCGGGACACATGGATGGCTACACCTTC
CDR3: CASSLIPGHMDGYTF

D: TRBD1
V: TRBV5-1
size: NA
J: TRBJ2-2
DNA: TGCGCCAGCAGCTTGGGACAGGGCACCGGGGAGCTGTTTTTT
CDR3: CASSLGQGTGELFF

D: NA
V: TRBV6-5
size: NA
J: TRBJ1-2
DNA: TGTGCCAGCAGAGCCCCCGCGAGGGGAGCGAACTATGGCTACACCTTC
CDR3: CASRAPARGANYGYTF

D: NA
V: TRBV16
size: NA
J: TRBJ2-3
DNA: TGTGCCAGCAGCCATCCCGAGGGGGATACGCAGTATTTT
CDR3: CASSHPEGDTQYF

D: NA
V: TRBV28
size: NA
J: TRBJ2-5
DNA: TGTGCCAGCAGCCCTTTTGGGTGGCATGCAGAGACCCAGTACTTC
CDR3: CASSPFGWHAETQYF

D: TRBD2
V: TRBV3-1
size: many
J: TRBJ2-1
DNA: TGTGCCAGCAGCCATACTAGCGGGGGCCGGCAGTTCTTC
CDR3: CASSHTSGGRQFF

D: NA
V: TRBV6-2/TRBV6-3
size: NA
J: TRBJ2-1
DNA: TGTGCCAGCAGACCAGGGTTGGGGCACAATGAGCAGTTCTTC
CDR3: CASRPGLGHNEQFF

D: TRBD1
V: TRBV10-3
size: NA
J: TRBJ1-1
DNA: TGTGCCATCAGTGAGTATACAGGGGCCACTGAAGCTTTCTTT
CDR3: CAISEYTGATEAFF

D: NA
V: TRBV3-1
size: many
J: TRBJ2-7
DNA: TGTGCCAGCAGCCAAGAGGGTGTGGAGCAGTACTTC
CDR3: CASSQEGVEQYF

D: NA
V: TRBV5-1
size: NA
J: TRBJ2-2
DNA: TGCGCCAGCAGCTTGGTGTCTAGCCCTACCCTGAACACCGGGGAGCTGTTTTTT
CDR3: CASSLVSSPTLNTGELFF

D: NA
V: TRBV20-1
size: NA
J: TRBJ1-2
DNA: TGCAGTGTTCAAAAGGTGGGGGACTATGGCTACACCTTC
CDR3: CSVQKVGDYGYTF

D: TRBD1
V: TRBV29-1
size: NA
J: TRBJ1-1
DNA: TGCAGCGTTTTAAAGGGGGCCATGAACACTGAAGCTTTCTTT
CDR3: CSVLKGAMNTEAFF

D: TRBD2
V: TRBV3-1
size: NA
J: TRBJ2-3
DNA: TGTGCCAGCAGCCAAGTTGCGGGGGGGCGCACAGATACGCAGTATTTT
CDR3: CASSQVAGGRTDTQYF

D: TRBD2
V: TRBV9
size: NA
J: TRBJ2-1
DNA: TGTGCCAGCAGCGTAGGTCGGCTAGCGGGGTCGGATGAGCAGTTCTTC
CDR3: CASSVGRLAGSDEQFF

D: NA
V: TRBV3-1
size: NA
J: TRBJ2-2
DNA: TGTGCCAGCAGCCAAGTCTCCGGGGACGGGGAGCTGTTTTTT
CDR3: CASSQVSGDGELFF

D: NA
V: TRBV24-1
size: NA
J: TRBJ2-1
DNA: TGTGCCACCAGTGCTCCGGACAGCCAAGTTAACAATGAGCAGTTCTTC
CDR3: CATSAPDSQVNNEQFF

D: TRBD2
V: TRBV12-3/TRBV12-4
size: NA
J: TRBJ2-7
DNA: TGTGCCGGCAGCCTTAGCGGGGGTTCCTACGAGCAGTACTTC
CDR3: CAGSLSGGSYEQYF

D: NA
V: TRBV20-1
size: NA
J: TRBJ2-3
DNA: TGCAGTGCTTATAAACGGGGGGCGGGAGATACGCAGTATTTT
CDR3: CSAYKRGAGDTQYF

D: NA
V: TRBV20-1
size: few
J: TRBJ2-3
DNA: TGCAGTGTCCACAGGGATACGCAGTATTTT
CDR3: CSVHRDTQYF

D: NA
V: TRBV4-3
size: many
J: TRBJ1-2
DNA: TGCGCCAGCAGCCAAGGAGGGGGAGCCAGTAACTATGGCTACACCTTC
CDR3: CASSQGGGASNYGYTF

D: NA
V: TRBV12-3/TRBV12-4
size: few
J: TRBJ1-1
DNA: TGTGCCAGCAGTGGGGTTCAGGGAAGGAACACTGAAGCTTTCTTT
CDR3: CASSGVQGRNTEAFF